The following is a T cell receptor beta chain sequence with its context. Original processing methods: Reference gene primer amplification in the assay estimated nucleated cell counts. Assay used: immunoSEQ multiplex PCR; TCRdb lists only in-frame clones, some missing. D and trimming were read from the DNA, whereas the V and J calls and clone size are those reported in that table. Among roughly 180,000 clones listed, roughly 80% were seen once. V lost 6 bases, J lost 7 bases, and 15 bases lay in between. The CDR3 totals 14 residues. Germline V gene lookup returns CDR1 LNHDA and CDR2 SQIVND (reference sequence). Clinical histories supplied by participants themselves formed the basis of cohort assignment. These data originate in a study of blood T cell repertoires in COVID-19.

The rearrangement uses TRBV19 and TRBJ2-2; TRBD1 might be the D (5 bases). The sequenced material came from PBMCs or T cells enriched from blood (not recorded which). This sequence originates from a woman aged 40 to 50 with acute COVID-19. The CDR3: CASRPQGTGGELFF. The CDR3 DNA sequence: TGTGCCAGTAGGCCCCAGGGCACGGGCGGGGAGCTGTTTTTT.